This is a list of T cell receptor beta chains from one sample in a study of T-cell reconstitution after alpha-beta-depleted transplantation in children. TCRdb used MiXCR to reprocess the PCR reads, holding one entry per CDR3 protein. The sample gives a few hundred thousand distinct CDR3 sequences, roughly 13% of which show up once; over 2% is in the top ten. Sequenced material: PBMCs, mostly from graft donor cells, taken 360 days after TCRalphabeta/CD19-depleted stem cell transplant. The receptors come from a male patient younger than 18 who had a stem cell transplant for acute myeloid leukemia, so the T cells may come from the graft donor. The CDR3 runs from the conserved cysteine through the conserved F or W. Fields, in order: clone size, D gene, J gene, V gene, CDR3 DNA, CDR3 protein. D genes are given only for firm matches. Clone sizes are given selectively: once, few, many, or a class where the clone is expanded.

clone size: NA
D gene: NA
J gene: TRBJ2-5
V gene: TRBV5-1
CDR3 DNA: TGCGCCAGCAGCTTGCCCCACAGTGGGGGAGAAAGGCAAGAGACCCAGTACTTC
CDR3 protein: CASSLPHSGGERQETQYF

clone size: NA
D gene: NA
J gene: TRBJ2-7
V gene: TRBV18
CDR3 DNA: TGTGCCAGCTCACCACCTTCGGGGTACGAGCAGTACTTC
CDR3 protein: CASSPPSGYEQYF

clone size: few
D gene: TRBD2
J gene: TRBJ2-1
V gene: TRBV4-3
CDR3 DNA: TGCGCCAGCAGCCAATTCGAGCGGGGCCCAGCTAGTGAGCAGTTCTTC
CDR3 protein: CASSQFERGPASEQFF

clone size: NA
D gene: TRBD2
J gene: TRBJ2-1
V gene: TRBV9
CDR3 DNA: TGTGCCAGCAGCCTTGGACTAGCGGGAGAGGCCTACAATGAGCAGTTCTTC
CDR3 protein: CASSLGLAGEAYNEQFF

clone size: NA
D gene: TRBD2
J gene: TRBJ2-5
V gene: TRBV24-1
CDR3 DNA: TGTGCCACCAGTGATCCCCGGACTAGCGGGAGGGCCGTACAGACCCAGTACTTC
CDR3 protein: CATSDPRTSGRAVQTQYF

clone size: NA
D gene: NA
J gene: TRBJ2-2
V gene: TRBV4-2
CDR3 DNA: TGTGCCAGCAGCCAAGATTTGGCGGGAAGTCCTATAGGGGAGCTGTTTTTT
CDR3 protein: CASSQDLAGSPIGELFF

clone size: many
D gene: NA
J gene: TRBJ1-4
V gene: TRBV20-1
CDR3 DNA: TGCAGTGCTCCCGCGCGGACGGAACATGAAAAACTGTTTTTT
CDR3 protein: CSAPARTEHEKLFF

clone size: NA
D gene: TRBD1
J gene: TRBJ1-2
V gene: TRBV7-2
CDR3 DNA: TGTGCCAGCAGCTGGCCCTGGGACAGTTATGGCTACACCTTC
CDR3 protein: CASSWPWDSYGYTF

clone size: NA
D gene: TRBD1
J gene: TRBJ2-2
V gene: TRBV2
CDR3 DNA: TGTGCCAGGGGGGACAGGGGCCGTTCTGGCGGGGAGCTGTTTTTT
CDR3 protein: CARGDRGRSGGELFF

clone size: few
D gene: TRBD2
J gene: TRBJ2-3
V gene: TRBV30
CDR3 DNA: TGTGCCTGGAGTGGGGCTAGCGGGACCTCAGATACGCAGTATTTT
CDR3 protein: CAWSGASGTSDTQYF

clone size: many
D gene: NA
J gene: TRBJ2-2
V gene: TRBV28
CDR3 DNA: TGTGCCAGCAGTACCCCCGGGCCGGGGCCCCTTTCGAACACCGGGGAGCTGTTTTTT
CDR3 protein: CASSTPGPGPLSNTGELFF

clone size: many
D gene: NA
J gene: TRBJ2-1
V gene: TRBV29-1
CDR3 DNA: TGCAGCGTTGATGTGGCAGGGTGGGACAATGAGCAGTTCTTC
CDR3 protein: CSVDVAGWDNEQFF

clone size: many
D gene: NA
J gene: TRBJ1-6
V gene: TRBV12-3/TRBV12-4
CDR3 DNA: TGTGCCACCCGCCCAAGCTCCTATAATTCACCCCTCCACTTT
CDR3 protein: CATRPSSYNSPLHF

clone size: many
D gene: NA
J gene: TRBJ2-3
V gene: TRBV24-1
CDR3 DNA: TGTGCCACCAGTGATTTGGGCCCCGGGGAAACAGATACGCAGTATTTT
CDR3 protein: CATSDLGPGETDTQYF

clone size: few
D gene: NA
J gene: TRBJ2-2
V gene: TRBV28
CDR3 DNA: TGTGCCAGCACCCCTGGCAGGGCAAGGGCCGGGGAGCTGTTTTTT
CDR3 protein: CASTPGRARAGELFF

clone size: NA
D gene: TRBD1
J gene: TRBJ2-1
V gene: TRBV28
CDR3 DNA: TGTGCCAGCAGTCTCCTGGGACAGGATAAAGACAATGAGCAGTTCTTC
CDR3 protein: CASSLLGQDKDNEQFF

clone size: few
D gene: TRBD2
J gene: TRBJ2-7
V gene: TRBV27
CDR3 DNA: TGTGCCAGCAAACGGACTAGCGGGAGTTTATACGAGCAGTACTTC
CDR3 protein: CASKRTSGSLYEQYF

clone size: few
D gene: NA
J gene: TRBJ2-3
V gene: TRBV29-1
CDR3 DNA: TGCAGCGTTTTCCCAGGGATGCCCCGCACAGATACGCAGTATTTT
CDR3 protein: CSVFPGMPRTDTQYF

clone size: NA
D gene: TRBD1
J gene: TRBJ1-5
V gene: TRBV6-1
CDR3 DNA: TGTGCCAGCACCCTGGGACAGGGAGTTAATCAGCCCCAGCATTTT
CDR3 protein: CASTLGQGVNQPQHF

clone size: NA
D gene: TRBD2
J gene: TRBJ2-1
V gene: TRBV11-2
CDR3 DNA: TGTGCCAGCAGCTCCCAGCGGGAGAAACGGAATGAGCAGTTCTTC
CDR3 protein: CASSSQREKRNEQFF

clone size: NA
D gene: TRBD1
J gene: TRBJ2-1
V gene: TRBV10-3
CDR3 DNA: TGTGCCACCTACGGGACAGAGTACAATGAGCAGTTCTTC
CDR3 protein: CATYGTEYNEQFF

clone size: NA
D gene: TRBD1
J gene: TRBJ2-2
V gene: TRBV30
CDR3 DNA: TGTGCCTGGAGCCGGGACAGCATCACCGGGGAGCTGTTTTTT
CDR3 protein: CAWSRDSITGELFF

clone size: many
D gene: NA
J gene: TRBJ2-3
V gene: TRBV15
CDR3 DNA: TGTGCCACCAGCGGGGGTAGCGGCTACACAGATACGCAGTATTTT
CDR3 protein: CATSGGSGYTDTQYF

clone size: many
D gene: NA
J gene: TRBJ2-7
V gene: TRBV28
CDR3 DNA: TGTGCCAGCAGCACTACAGGGTGGGGCGGTTCCGAGCAGTACTTC
CDR3 protein: CASSTTGWGGSEQYF

clone size: few
D gene: TRBD1
J gene: TRBJ1-4
V gene: TRBV7-2
CDR3 DNA: TGTGCCAGCAGCTTAGTTGGGACAGTGAATGAAAAACTGTTTTTT
CDR3 protein: CASSLVGTVNEKLFF

clone size: few
D gene: NA
J gene: TRBJ2-5
V gene: TRBV9
CDR3 DNA: TGTGCCAGCAGCGCCCACTTAGAGGCATTGGGTACCCAGTACTTC
CDR3 protein: CASSAHLEALGTQYF

clone size: few
D gene: NA
J gene: TRBJ2-1
V gene: TRBV4-3
CDR3 DNA: TGCGCCAGCAGCCTCCGGACTTACTACAATGAGCAGTTCTTC
CDR3 protein: CASSLRTYYNEQFF